The source of this T cell receptor (beta chain) is a study of regulatory T cells in long-lasting Graves disease (dated by TCRdb to the early 2020s). A note on the overall study: Antithyroid drugs had been taken for less than 3 months by newly diagnosed Graves' disease patients. Persistent Graves' disease patients were compared with newly diagnosed Graves' disease patients by peripheral blood TCR sequencing and RNA sequencing. The study was registered as a clinical trial and conducted in China. TCR sequencing covered around 13 persistent and approximately 20 newly diagnosed Graves' disease patients, around 33 samples in total.

Library creation used multiplex PCR. The instrument given in TCRdb is Illumina HiSeq 4000. TCR beta libraries were built with iRepertoire HTBI primers and Arm-PCR amplification of CDR3 regions. Before sequencing, the PCR products went through gel purification. The source study handled its data this way. Gene usage analysis of CDR3 amino acid clonotypes relied on the 60 or so TRBV and 13 to 15 TRBJ segments identified across samples. Filtered high-quality paired reads were merged into contigs using COPE and FqMerger. BLAST was used to align contigs to IMGT TRBV, TRBD and TRBJ reference genes, with CDR3 defined following IMGT. Any clonotype with a frequency above 0.1% was classified as a highly expanded clone. Repertoire diversity was measured by Shannon entropy, and V-J evenness by the Gini coefficient. Clonotypes shared by more than one individual were considered public. Using fastp at Q25 and MiXCR, TCRdb reprocessed the public reads and kept productive beta chains. Under each unique CDR3 protein, matching rows form one entry showing the most common genes and DNA. TCRdb, not the original authors, processed these V and J calls. The sample table shows a few hundred thousand distinct CDR3 sequences, and approximately 15% are seen once. Jointly, the top ten make up roughly 15% of the sample.

The CDR3, from cysteine to phenylalanine, totals 14 residues. Just the 42-base CDR3 DNA is kept, in frame starting at base 1. Sequences DFQATT (CDR1) and SNEGSKA (CDR2) are obtained from the germline V gene (reference sequence). V is trimmed back by 0 bases and J by 4 bases, and the junction contains 2 bases that no gene match accounts for. The time point label of this sample denotes: newly diagnosed GD, antithyroid drugs for less than 3 months. For both TCR sequencing and RNA sequencing, RNA was extracted from PBMCs using TRIzol. The diagnosis of Graves' disease followed American Thyroid Association guidelines. Recruitment of patients was carried out at an endocrinology department in Xi'an, China. Each patient gave approximately 8.8 milliliters of peripheral blood, collected in an EDTA anticoagulant tube. Ficoll Paque Plus density gradient separation was used to isolate PBMCs, and no further T cell sorting was performed. An Agilent 2100 Bioanalyzer and agarose gel were used to check RNA quality, while a NanoDrop 2000 measured RNA concentration.

General findings and caveats noted by the study authors: Compared with newly diagnosed patients, patients with persistent Graves' disease had lower TCR Shannon entropy and fewer highly expanded clones, which suggests clonal expansion. Persistent disease showed preferential use of TRBV28, TRBJ1-2 and TRBJ2-5, whereas newly diagnosed disease favored TRBV20-1 and TRBJ2-1. Peripheral blood alone was examined, since thyroid tissue, which constituted the primary lesion, could not be accessed. The authors noted that the small sample size was a limitation that may lower accuracy. More public clonotypes were shared among persistent patients (over 2,500) than among newly diagnosed patients (roughly 960). Sequencing and analysis were limited to the TCR beta chain.

Turning to this clonotype: Its antigen target is currently unknown. The sample holds no much larger clone one base away, and base qualities are not on file.

The same specimen was also included in a second study, on T cells in Graves' hyperthyroidism and ophthalmopathy. From that second study: A patient counted as having stable Graves' hyperthyroidism if no progression to ophthalmopathy occurred over 18 months of follow-up. Hyperthyroidism patients were newly diagnosed, had a disease duration of under 2 months, and were aged 18 to 65 years. Exclusion was applied to patients with uncontrolled infections, other autoimmune diseases, pregnancy or lactation. Diagnoses relied on clinical symptoms, serum thyroxine and TRAb, thyroid ultrasound and orbital computed tomography. The first round of RT-PCR for the TCR CDR3 was performed with the HTBI primer set and the Qiagen OneStep RT-PCR kit. Most expanded thyroid clonotypes (frequency above 0.001) were also detected in blood, a finding suggesting that blood repertoires may reflect thyroid immune responses. Ophthalmopathy was separated from stable hyperthyroidism by a 13 V-J signature model, with approximately 85% sensitivity and roughly 84% specificity obtained in cross-validation and 80%/75% obtained in testing. In validation, the model predicted progression to ophthalmopathy with roughly 66% sensitivity and less than 80% specificity, a median of around six months before onset. A discovery cohort of fewer than 110 patients, 43 with Graves' ophthalmopathy and 57 with stable Graves' hyperthyroidism, was used to find distinguishing TCR V-J signatures. An independent validation cohort of around 19 hyperthyroidism patients and approximately 15 patients who later progressed to ophthalmopathy tested prospective prediction of ophthalmopathy. The 95 to 100 discovery patients were randomly split 7:3 into training and test sets. In addition, the study compared T-cell repertoires in thyroid tissue and in blood from six Graves' hyperthyroidism patients. After blood sampling, hyperthyroidism patients were treated with methimazole at a starting dose of 30 mg daily, and ophthalmopathy patients were treated with high-dose intravenous methylprednisolone. Libraries were constructed in a second round of multiplex PCR, after which size selection and purification were performed. Sequencing of the libraries was done on an Illumina HiSeq2000 using paired-end 100 bp reads. SOAPnuke was used to process the raw data, throwing out any read that contained adapters or uncalled bases, had a mean Phred below 15, or lacked an exact constant-primer or identifier match. COPE v1.2.5 was used to merge the high-quality paired reads, and each unique nucleotide sequence was defined as a clonotype. Clonotypes were aligned to IMGT TRBV, TRBD and TRBJ reference segments using MiTCR v1.1. The analysis was restricted to V-J combinations with a frequency above 0.0001, which together covered 99.2% of the repertoires. The TCS score was defined as F50 (clonal expansion) divided by E x V (chaos), with BLOSUM62-based TCRdist calculated between CDR3 peptides within each V-J. Welch's t-statistics and random forest reduced approximately 520 V-J features to 10 to 15, which were used in a naive Bayes classifier (R e1071). No statistical method was used to fix the sample size in advance, and group allocation was not hidden from the investigators. The paper reports TCR Vbeta CDR3 sequencing of approximately 140 peripheral blood samples: some 41 ophthalmopathy, about 75 hyperthyroidism and around 17 progressor patients.

Sequences were derived from peripheral blood mononuclear cells (PBMCs), sampled at new diagnosis, from a patient treated with antithyroid drugs. The TCR was taken from a woman between 45 and 60 years old with Graves disease. Donor details come from another sample of the same person, matched by shared clones. The chain couples TRBV20-1 to TRBJ1-5, with 8 middle bases fitting TRBD1. CDR3 region: CSARDWTGNQPQHF. At the DNA level, the sequence is TGCAGTGCTAGAGATTGGACAGGGAATCAGCCCCAGCATTTT.